At least ten counts were recorded for the clone carrying this TCR beta chain. Its antigen is unidentified. V lost 3 bases, J lost 14 bases, and 16 bases lay in between. CDR3 length: 12 amino acids. For TCR beta, libraries came from iRepertoire HTBI primers and Arm-PCR of CDR3 regions. Via MiXCR, TCRdb re-called the multiplex PCR reads, giving one row per CDR3 protein. The table lists around 430,000 distinct CDR3 sequences, about 22% of them singletons. These data belong to a study of regulatory T cells in long-lasting Graves disease. Findings of the study overall: Patients with persistent Graves' had lower TCR diversity than newly diagnosed patients. Newly diagnosed disease favored TRBV20-1 and TRBJ2-1 over persistent disease.

Time point specified: persistent/refractory GD, antithyroid drugs over 5 years with positive TRAb. The TCR library was made from RNA that had been extracted from PBMCs in TRIzol. Graves' disease diagnosis relied on American Thyroid Association guidelines. The clonotype was recovered from a female donor with Graves disease. The sequences come from peripheral blood mononuclear cells (PBMCs), collected when the disease was refractory, from a patient treated with antithyroid drugs. This sequence joins TRBV12-3 or TRBV12-4 and TRBJ1-2; maybe TRBD1 (6 bases). As DNA, the CDR3 is TGTGCCAGCAGTTTGTGGGGGGGCGGGTGTACCTTC. Its translation is CASSLWGGGCTF.